This entry lists 10 T cell receptor beta chains sequenced from one sample in a study of shared clonotypes between healthy human individuals. Naive CD8 cells lacked CD45RO, underwent positive selection for CCR7 and left out terminally differentiated effector memory CD45RA+ cells. Sequencing was performed with immunoSEQ multiplex PCR; in TCRdb, only in-frame clones are kept and a portion is missing. The sample carries around 2.1 million clones, roughly 91% recorded once. The sample was naive CD8+ T cells from PBMCs. The receptor source for this set is a man aged 18 to 30 in good health. Some clones in this sample may be carry-over from other donors' samples.

This clone was counted between two and nine times. In the same sample, other DNA sequences code for this CDR3. The chain joins TRBV5-1 to TRBJ1-5, with 7 bases identical to TRBD1. Germline lookup yields CDR1 SGHRS and CDR2 YFSETQ. The J segment lost 0 bases and the V segment lost 2 bases, leaving 2 bases of the junction unmatched. The CDR3 runs 15 residues. Written as DNA, the CDR3 is TGCGCCAGCAGCTTAGGGACAGCTAGCAATCAGCCCCAGCATTTT. As protein: CASSLGTASNQPQHF.

The chain carries TRBV11-2 and TRBJ2-2; D ambiguous. V was clipped by 2 bases and J by 1 base, with 11 bases between them. From germline, CDR1 is SGHAT and CDR2 FQNNGV. There are 16 residues in the CDR3. CDR3 sequence reads: CASSLIPRLNTGELFF. The CDR3 coding sequence is TGTGCCAGCAGCTTAATCCCGCGATTGAACACCGGGGAGCTGTTTTTT.

The V gene is TRBV7-9, the J gene TRBJ2-3; the D is unclear. Germline CDR1 is SEHNR and CDR2 is FQNEAQ (reference sequence). The CDR3 has 14 amino acids. V was shortened by 5 bases and J by 5 bases, with 14 bases between the two germline ends. CDR3 loop: CASSPMGGKDTQYF. CDR3 coding DNA: TGTGCCAGCAGCCCTATGGGCGGAAAAGATACGCAGTATTTT. The variable domain in full, with the rest retrieved from reference TRBV7-9 and TRBJ2-3, is DTGVSQNPRHKITKRGQNVTFRCDPISEHNRLYWYRQTLGQGPEFLTYFQNEAQLEKSRLLSDRFSAERPKGSFSTLEIQRTEQGDSAMYLCASSPMGGKDTQYFGPGTRLTVL.

In regard to this clone: Other nucleotide sequences in the sample specify the same CDR3. The chain is built from TRBV7-8 and TRBJ2-7; possibly TRBD1 for D (7 bases). The CDR3 consists of 15 residues. Between the trimmed V and J ends, which lost 0 bases and 4 bases, there was a span of 13 bases. Germline CDR1 is SGHVS and CDR2 is FQNEAQ. The CDR3 loop reads CASSLARQGGYEQYF. The DNA of the CDR3 is TGTGCCAGCAGCTTAGCCCGACAGGGAGGTTACGAGCAGTACTTC.

This clone was recorded a few times. The same CDR3 is also encoded by other DNA sequences in this sample. The chain recombines TRBV5-1 with TRBJ2-7, with TRBD1 identical over 9 bases. This CDR3 region has 14 residues. V lost 4 bases to trimming and J lost 2 bases; unmatched junction nucleotides: 4. Germline V gives CDR1 SGHRS, CDR2 YFSETQ. For the CDR3, the DNA is TGCGCCAGCAGCAGCGGACAGGGGACCTACGAGCAGTACTTC. It is translated as CASSSGQGTYEQYF. Full variable domain (remainder filled in from reference TRBV5-1 and TRBJ2-7): KAGVTQTPRYLIKTRGQQVTLSCSPISGHRSVSWYQQTPGQGLQFLFEYFSETQRNKGNFPGRFSGRQFSNSRSEMNVSTLELGDSALYLCASSSGQGTYEQYFGPGTRLTVT.

The rearrangement links TRBV5-4 to TRBJ2-3; 15 positions match TRBD2. Germline CDR1 reads SGHNT; CDR2 reads YYREEE (reference sequence). V trimming: 3 bases; J trimming: 6 bases; junction bases outside the gene matches: 2. This CDR3 comprises 15 residues. The CDR3 is CASSWTSGRGDTQYF. The CDR3 DNA reads TGTGCCAGCAGCTGGACTAGCGGGAGGGGGGATACGCAGTATTTT.

The gene calls are TRBV15 and TRBJ1-5; D gene uncertain. Germline assignment: CDR1 LNHNV and CDR2 YYDKDF (reference sequence). The V end was cut by 0 bases, the J end by 4 bases, with 10 bases between. The CDR3 loop spans 15 amino acids. The CDR3 region has the DNA TGTGCCACCAGCAGAGATGGGAACGATAATCAGCCCCAGCATTTT. It encodes CATSRDGNDNQPQHF.

This clone is a singleton in its sample. The chain recombines TRBV29-1 with TRBJ2-1; TRBD2 aligns across 8 bases. The trim removed 7 bases at V and 2 bases at J, leaving 7 bases unmatched. The CDR3 runs 14 residues. The V gene's germline CDR1 is SQVTM and CDR2 ANQGSEA. The DNA of the CDR3 is TGCAGCGCCCCAAGCGGGAGCACCTACAATGAGCAGTTCTTC. As protein: CSAPSGSTYNEQFF.

In the case of this clone: Other DNA sequences in this sample translate to the same CDR3. The rearrangement uses TRBV28 and TRBJ2-7; D not certain. CDR1 is MDHEN and CDR2 is SYDVKM in the germline V gene. This CDR3 comprises 13 residues. The V and J ends lost 3 bases and 4 bases respectively, with 10 bases between them. The CDR3 DNA reads TGTGCCAGCAGTTTCCAATCGAGTTACGAGCAGTACTTC. This sequence encodes CASSFQSSYEQYF.

This clone appeared a few times. Other nucleotide sequences in the sample specify the same CDR3. The chain combines TRBV19 with TRBJ2-2; D may be TRBD2 (5 bases). V lost 3 bases and J lost 7, with 6 bases in between. Looked up from germline, CDR1 is LNHDA and CDR2 is SQIVND (reference sequence). CDR3 size: 12 residues. This chain's CDR3 is CASSMGSGELFF. The CDR3 region has the DNA TGTGCCAGTAGTATGGGGAGCGGGGAGCTGTTTTTT.